This TCR beta chain was recorded in a study of blood T cell repertoires in COVID-19. Study as a whole: From T cells, B-cell-depleted T cells, or PBMCs came the material, which was cDNA or gDNA.

Germline CDR1 and CDR2: LGHNA and YNFKEQ. V trimming: 0 bases; J trimming: 2 bases; junction bases outside the gene matches: 2. This CDR3 is 15 amino acids long. Original processing methods: Amplification from reference gene primers served as the basis for estimated nucleated cell counts. The repertoire was sequenced with immunoSEQ multiplex PCR; TCRdb's copy has only in-frame clones and lacks some. That table furnishes V, J and clone size, whereas the DNA furnished D and trimming. The sample has 200,000 or so clones, 92% seen once. This rearrangement joins TRBV4-2 to TRBJ1-1, with 8 bases identical to TRBD1. Sequenced: peripheral blood. This receptor was taken from a man aged 60 to 69 with COVID-19, enrolled during active disease. The CDR3 nucleotides read TGTGCCAGCAGCCAAGAGGACAGGGAAAACACTGAAGCTTTCTTT. Translating it yields CASSQEDRENTEAFF.